The source of this T cell receptor beta chain is a study of cytomegalovirus exposure and HLA in healthy donors. Findings and caveats of the study: Listed as cytomegalovirus-associated were 150 or so TCR beta chains. The likely origin of a cluster of highly shared sequence variants was a sequencing artifact.

The CDR3 extends over 18 amino acids. It was with 60 Vbeta and 13 Jbeta primers that the PCR ran. Assay: immunoSEQ multiplex PCR; the TCRdb copy retains only in-frame clones and omits some. The table has about 110,000 clones, 69% seen once. As for this clone: The target antigen is unknown.

The chain links TRBV21-1 to TRBJ1-6; the D call TRBD1 from the table was never checked on the DNA. TRBV21-1 represents a pseudogene. The sequenced material came from PBMCs. The TCR comes from a woman aged 70-85 years in good health and CMV-seropositive. The CDR3 DNA sequence: TGTGCCAGCAGCAAAGCAGGACAGGGCCACTCCTATAATTCACCCCTCCACTTT. This codes for CASSKAGQGHSYNSPLHF.